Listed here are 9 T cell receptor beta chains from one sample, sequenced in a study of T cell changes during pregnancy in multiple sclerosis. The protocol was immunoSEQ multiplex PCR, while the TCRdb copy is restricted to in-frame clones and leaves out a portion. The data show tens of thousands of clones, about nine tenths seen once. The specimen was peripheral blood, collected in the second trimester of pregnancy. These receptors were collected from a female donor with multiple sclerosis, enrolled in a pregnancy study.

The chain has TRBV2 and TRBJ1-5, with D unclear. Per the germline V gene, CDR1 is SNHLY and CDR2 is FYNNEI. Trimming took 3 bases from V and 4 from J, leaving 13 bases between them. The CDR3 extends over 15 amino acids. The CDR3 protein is CASSDSFQLNQPQHF. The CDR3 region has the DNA TGTGCCAGCAGTGACTCTTTCCAACTTAATCAGCCCCAGCATTTT.

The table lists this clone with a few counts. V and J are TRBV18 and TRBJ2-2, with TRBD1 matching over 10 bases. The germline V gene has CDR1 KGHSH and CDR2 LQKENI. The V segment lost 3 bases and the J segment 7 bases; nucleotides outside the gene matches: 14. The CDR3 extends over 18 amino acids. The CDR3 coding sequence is TGTGCCAGCTCACCCTCACGATCAGGACAGGGGGTCGGCGGGGAGCTGTTTTTT. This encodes CASSPSRSGQGVGGELFF.

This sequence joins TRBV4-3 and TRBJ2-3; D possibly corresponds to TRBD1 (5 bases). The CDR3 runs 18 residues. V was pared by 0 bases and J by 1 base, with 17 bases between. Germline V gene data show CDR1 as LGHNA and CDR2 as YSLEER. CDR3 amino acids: CASSQDLLPGQRTDTQYF. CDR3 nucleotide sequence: TGCGCCAGCAGCCAAGATCTTTTGCCCGGACAACGCACAGATACGCAGTATTTT.

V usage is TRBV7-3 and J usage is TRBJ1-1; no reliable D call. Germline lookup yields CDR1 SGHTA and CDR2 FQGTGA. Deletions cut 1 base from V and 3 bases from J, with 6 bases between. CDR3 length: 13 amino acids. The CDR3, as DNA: TGTGCCAGCAGCTTAATGGCGGACACTGAAGCTTTCTTT. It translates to CASSLMADTEAFF.

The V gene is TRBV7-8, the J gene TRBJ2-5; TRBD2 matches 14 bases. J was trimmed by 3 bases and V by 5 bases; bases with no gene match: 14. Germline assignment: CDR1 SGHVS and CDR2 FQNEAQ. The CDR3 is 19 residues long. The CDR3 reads CASSPRRLAGGSVEETQYF. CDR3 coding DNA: TGTGCCAGCAGCCCCAGAAGACTAGCGGGAGGGTCTGTTGAAGAGACCCAGTACTTC. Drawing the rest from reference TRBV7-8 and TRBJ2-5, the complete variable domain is GAGVSQSPRYKVAKRGQDVALRCDPISGHVSLFWYQQALGQGPEFLTYFQNEAQLDKSGLPSDRFFAERPEGSVSTLKIQRTQQEDSAVYLCASSPRRLAGGSVEETQYFGPGTRLLVL.

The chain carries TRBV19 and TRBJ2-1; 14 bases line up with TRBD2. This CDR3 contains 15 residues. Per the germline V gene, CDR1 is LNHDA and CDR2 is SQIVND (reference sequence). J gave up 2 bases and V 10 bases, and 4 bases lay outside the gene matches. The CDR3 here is CATRLAGGPYNEQFF. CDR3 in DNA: TGTGCCACACGACTAGCGGGAGGGCCCTACAATGAGCAGTTCTTC. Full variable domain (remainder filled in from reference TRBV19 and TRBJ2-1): DGGITQSPKYLFRKEGQNVTLSCEQNLNHDAMYWYRQDPGQGLRLIYYSQIVNDFQKGDIAEGYSVSREKKESFPLTVTSAQKNPTAFYLCATRLAGGPYNEQFFGPGTRLTVL.

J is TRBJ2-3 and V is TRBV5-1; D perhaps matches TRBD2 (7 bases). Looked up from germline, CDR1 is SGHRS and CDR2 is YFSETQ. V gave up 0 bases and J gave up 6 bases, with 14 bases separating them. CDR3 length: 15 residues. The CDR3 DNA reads TGCGCCAGCAGCTTGGTCGGGGGGCTCCCCGATACGCAGTATTTT. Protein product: CASSLVGGLPDTQYF.

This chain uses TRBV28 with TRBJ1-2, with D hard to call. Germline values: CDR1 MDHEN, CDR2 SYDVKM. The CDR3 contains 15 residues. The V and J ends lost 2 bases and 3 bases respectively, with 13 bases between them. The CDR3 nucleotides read TGTGCCAGCAGTTTAGTAGTGCTCCCCTACTATGGCTACACCTTC. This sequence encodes CASSLVVLPYYGYTF.

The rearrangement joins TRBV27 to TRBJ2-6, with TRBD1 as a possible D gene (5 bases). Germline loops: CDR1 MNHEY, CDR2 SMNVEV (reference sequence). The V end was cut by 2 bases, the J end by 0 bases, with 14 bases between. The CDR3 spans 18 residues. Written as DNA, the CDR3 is TGTGCCAGCAGTTTAAGGGCGACAGTCCGCTCTGGGGCCAACGTCCTGACTTTC. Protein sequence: CASSLRATVRSGANVLTF.